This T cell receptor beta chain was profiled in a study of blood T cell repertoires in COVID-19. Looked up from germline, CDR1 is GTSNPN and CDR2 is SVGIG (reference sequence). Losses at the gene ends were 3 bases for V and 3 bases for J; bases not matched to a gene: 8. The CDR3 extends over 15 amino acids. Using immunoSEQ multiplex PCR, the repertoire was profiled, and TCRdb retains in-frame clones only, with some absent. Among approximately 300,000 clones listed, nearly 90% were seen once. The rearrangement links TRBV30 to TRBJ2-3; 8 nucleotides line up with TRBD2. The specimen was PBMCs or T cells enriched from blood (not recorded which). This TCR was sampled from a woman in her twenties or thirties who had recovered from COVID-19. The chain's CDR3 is CAWRPGRGGTDTQYF. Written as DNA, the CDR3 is TGTGCCTGGAGGCCCGGACGGGGGGGAACAGATACGCAGTATTTT.